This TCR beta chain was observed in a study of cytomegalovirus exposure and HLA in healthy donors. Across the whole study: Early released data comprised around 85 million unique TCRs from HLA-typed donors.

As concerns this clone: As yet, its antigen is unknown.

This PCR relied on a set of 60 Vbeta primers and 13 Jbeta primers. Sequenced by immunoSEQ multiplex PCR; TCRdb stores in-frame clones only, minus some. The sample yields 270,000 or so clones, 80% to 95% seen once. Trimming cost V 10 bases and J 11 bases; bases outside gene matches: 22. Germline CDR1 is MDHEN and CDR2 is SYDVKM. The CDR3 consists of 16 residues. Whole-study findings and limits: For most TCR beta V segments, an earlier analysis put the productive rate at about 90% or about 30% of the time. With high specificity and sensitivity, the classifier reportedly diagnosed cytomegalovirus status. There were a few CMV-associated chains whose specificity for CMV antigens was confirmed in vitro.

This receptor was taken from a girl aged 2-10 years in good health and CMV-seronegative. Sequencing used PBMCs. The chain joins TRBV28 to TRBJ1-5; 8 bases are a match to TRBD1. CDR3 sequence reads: CAILSPGQELSGSQHF. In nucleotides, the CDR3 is TGTGCCATCTTGTCACCGGGACAGGAGCTTAGTGGGTCCCAGCATTTT.